A single sample gave rise to the 26 T cell receptor beta chains below, sequenced in a study of shared clonotypes between healthy human individuals. Clones were read by immunoSEQ multiplex PCR, and TCRdb kept only the in-frame ones, dropping some. The sample includes 2 million to 2.5 million clones, under 95% of them seen just once. Sequencing was carried out using naive CD4+ T cells from PBMCs. Regarding subset: CD45RA+ positively selected. These receptors all stem from a man between 18 and 35 years old in good health. Some clones in this sample may be carry-over from other donors' samples.

The chain employs TRBV7-9 and TRBJ2-7; D is unclear. Germline CDR1 SEHNR, CDR2 FQNEAQ (reference sequence). The ends were cut back, 1 base at V and 4 bases at J, with 17 bases in the middle. The CDR3 extends over 16 amino acids. CDR3: CASSLGGTSRSYEQYF. The CDR3 coding sequence is TGTGCCAGCAGCTTAGGCGGTACCTCGCGCAGTTACGAGCAGTACTTC. Looking up the rest from reference TRBV7-9 and TRBJ2-7 gives the full variable domain: DTGVSQNPRHKITKRGQNVTFRCDPISEHNRLYWYRQTLGQGPEFLTYFQNEAQLEKSRLLSDRFSAERPKGSFSTLEIQRTEQGDSAMYLCASSLGGTSRSYEQYFGPGTRLTVT.

The chain recombines TRBV11-1 with TRBJ2-1; 8 bases match TRBD2. CDR3 length: 16 residues. V was pared by 5 bases and J by 1 base, with 7 bases of the junction left unmatched. Germline V gene data show CDR1 as SGHAT and CDR2 as FQDESV (reference sequence). The CDR3 loop is CASSRPGTSSYNEQFF. The CDR3 coding sequence is TGTGCCAGCAGCAGACCCGGGACTAGTTCCTACAATGAGCAGTTCTTC.

V gene TRBV7-8 combines with J gene TRBJ2-3, with TRBD2 identical over 11 bases. Germline CDR1 reads SGHVS; CDR2 reads FQNEAQ. The CDR3 contains 14 residues. The trim removed 1 base at V and 13 bases at J, leaving 7 bases unmatched. The CDR3 DNA is TGTGCCAGCAGCTTAGTCCTACTAGCGGGAGATAAGTATTTT. Translating it yields CASSLVLLAGDKYF.

The chain employs TRBV5-4 and TRBJ2-1; possibly TRBD1 for D (5 bases). There are 15 residues in the CDR3. V shed 0 bases and J shed 5 bases, with 12 bases lying between them. Germline CDR1 is SGHNT and CDR2 is YYREEE (reference sequence). The CDR3 region has the DNA TGTGCCAGCAGCTTGGCCAAGACAGCCGACAATGAGCAGTTCTTC. It yields the protein CASSLAKTADNEQFF.

The chain carries TRBV5-1 and TRBJ2-1; no definite D call. The length of the CDR3 is 14 residues. Trimming cost V 2 bases and J 1 base, with 7 bases left between them. From germline, CDR1 is SGHRS and CDR2 YFSETQ. CDR3 nucleotides: TGCGCCAGCAGCTTATCCCAGTCCTACAATGAGCAGTTCTTC. It yields the protein CASSLSQSYNEQFF.

This chain uses TRBV6-5 with TRBJ2-7; no firm D call. CDR3 length: 12 residues. V lost 6 bases and J 7 bases, leaving 13 bases between the germline ends. Germline V gene data show CDR1 as MNHEY and CDR2 as SVGAGI. The CDR3 protein is CASRPSLGEQYF. CDR3 coding DNA: TGTGCCAGCAGGCCCTCACTGGGGGAGCAGTACTTC.

A note on this clone: The same CDR3 arises from other DNA sequences in this sample as well. The rearrangement links TRBV29-1 to TRBJ1-1; D remains ambiguous. V lost 2 bases, J lost 2 bases, and 9 bases lay in between. Germline V gives CDR1 SQVTM, CDR2 ANQGSEA. This CDR3 comprises 13 residues. CDR3 sequence reads: CSVERLLNTEAFF. DNA of the CDR3: TGCAGCGTTGAACGACTCCTAAACACTGAAGCTTTCTTT.

J is TRBJ1-1 and V is TRBV28; 8 bases map to TRBD1. The germline CDR1 and CDR2 sequences are MDHEN and SYDVKM. This CDR3 is built from 16 residues. V lost 3 bases and J lost 2; bases outside the gene matches: 8. CDR3 coding DNA: TGTGCCAGCAGTTTCCTAAGGACAGGGATTAACACTGAAGCTTTCTTT. It encodes CASSFLRTGINTEAFF.

This CDR3 is CASRNAGGGNQPQHF. In DNA, the CDR3 is TGTGCCAGCAGAAATGCAGGGGGGGGCAATCAGCCCCAGCATTTT. The rearrangement joins TRBV28 to TRBJ1-5; 7 bases are shared with TRBD1. The CDR3 sequence is 15 residues long. V trimming: 6 bases; J trimming: 2 bases; junction bases outside the gene matches: 7. Germline V gene sequence: CDR1 MDHEN, CDR2 SYDVKM. Based on the CDR3 plus reference TRBV28 and TRBJ1-5, the full variable domain is DVKVTQSSRYLVKRTGEKVFLECVQDMDHENMFWYRQDPGLGLRLIYFSYDVKMKEKGDIPEGYSVSREKKERFSLILESASTNQTSMYLCASRNAGGGNQPQHFGDGTRLSIL.

Details on this clone: Other DNA sequences in this sample translate to the same CDR3. The genes are TRBV28 and TRBJ2-6; no reliable D call. There are 13 residues in the CDR3. The germline gives CDR1 MDHEN, CDR2 SYDVKM. Trimming took off 3 bases at V and 2 bases at J, with 2 bases between the two ends. CDR3 region: CASSLPGANVLTF. In DNA, the CDR3 is TGTGCCAGCAGTTTGCCTGGGGCCAACGTCCTGACTTTC.

The V and J genes are TRBV7-3 and TRBJ2-6, with a tentative D call TRBD2 (6 bases). Per the germline V gene, CDR1 is SGHTA and CDR2 is FQGTGA. Trimming removed 5 bases at V and 1 base at J, with 18 bases between. This CDR3 contains 18 residues. CDR3 region: CASSRVGGVLSGANVLTF. CDR3 nucleotides: TGTGCCAGCAGCCGAGTCGGGGGTGTTCTTTCTGGGGCCAACGTCCTGACTTTC.

This clone was picked up one time. Here the CDR3 reads CASSPGTQEAETQYF. The CDR3 region has the DNA TGTGCCAGCAGCCCCGGGACACAAGAAGCAGAGACCCAGTACTTC. The rearrangement uses TRBV7-9 and TRBJ2-5; possibly TRBD1 for D (6 bases). Germline assignment: CDR1 SEHNR and CDR2 FQNEAQ (reference sequence). CDR3 length: 15 residues. V lost 5 bases and J 4 bases, leaving 17 bases between the germline ends.

V gene TRBV5-8 combines with J gene TRBJ1-1, with TRBD1 identical over 7 bases. The V and J ends lost 3 bases and 4 bases, in that order; junction bases with no gene match: 3. Germline-derived CDR1 and CDR2 are SGHTS and YDEGEE. This CDR3 has 13 residues. The CDR3 loop is CASSSPGGTEAFF. CDR3 coding DNA: TGTGCCAGCAGCTCCCCAGGGGGCACTGAAGCTTTCTTT.

The chain uses TRBV5-5 and TRBJ2-7; D is tentatively TRBD1 or TRBD2 (5 bases each). From germline, CDR1 is SGHKS and CDR2 YYEKEE (reference sequence). The CDR3 has 14 residues. V dropped 7 bases and J dropped 5 bases, with 19 bases sitting between them. The CDR3 nucleotides are TGTGCCAGCCGCCCGGGACGGCACCTTGACGAGCAGTACTTC. Its translation: CASRPGRHLDEQYF.

This clone was recorded only once. The genes are TRBV28 and TRBJ1-4; 9 positions agree with TRBD1. In germline, CDR1 is MDHEN, CDR2 SYDVKM. After removal of 5 bases from V and 1 base from J, the junction contained 8 bases not matched to a gene. The CDR3 extends over 17 amino acids. DNA of the CDR3: TGTGCCAGCAGTCCCGGACAGGGGCGCGGAACTAATGAAAAACTGTTTTTT. This codes for CASSPGQGRGTNEKLFF.

This chain uses TRBV5-5 with TRBJ1-2; the D is unclear. CDR3 size: 14 residues. Germline-derived CDR1 and CDR2 are SGHKS and YYEKEE (reference sequence). Trimming shortened V by 0 bases and J by 4 bases, and 10 bases separated the two germline ends. CDR3 sequence reads: CASSLVATAYGYTF. The DNA for the CDR3 is TGTGCCAGCAGCTTGGTTGCAACGGCCTATGGCTACACCTTC.

This chain links TRBV5-1 with TRBJ2-2; 10 positions match TRBD2. CDR1 is SGHRS, CDR2 YFSETQ, per germline. The CDR3 is 14 residues long. The trim removed 0 bases at V and 9 bases at J, leaving 2 bases unmatched. The CDR3 loop reads CASSLASGSRELFF. CDR3 in DNA: TGCGCCAGCAGCTTGGCTAGCGGGAGCCGGGAGCTGTTTTTT.

The J gene is TRBJ2-7, the V gene TRBV29-1; D is possibly TRBD1 (6 bases). With 4 bases removed from V and 5 bases from J, the gap between germline ends came to 15 bases. Germline CDR1 reads SQVTM; CDR2 reads ANQGSEA. The CDR3 is 13 amino acids. CDR3: CSVAPIYRDEQYF. The CDR3 DNA follows: TGCAGCGTTGCCCCCATATACAGGGACGAGCAGTACTTC.

On this clone itself: One end of the junction varies from germline; a read error may be responsible. This chain links TRBV29-1 with TRBJ1-2; D possibly corresponds to TRBD1 (5 bases). The CDR3 extends over 12 amino acids. CDR1 and CDR2 (germline): SQVTM, ANQGSEA. Here the CDR3 DNA reads TGCAGCGTTGAGCCTGAGGGGCGCCGACTATATTTC. Translation: CSVEPEGRRLYF.

This clone showed up just once. This rearrangement joins TRBV29-1 to TRBJ2-2, with D maybe TRBD2 (6 bases). The CDR3 extends over 16 amino acids. The germline V gene encodes CDR1 SQVTM and CDR2 ANQGSEA. V gave up 7 bases and J gave up 0 bases, with 18 bases separating them. The CDR3, as DNA: TGCAGCGCCCGGACCCTGACTAGAACGAACACCGGGGAGCTGTTTTTT. It encodes CSARTLTRTNTGELFF.

The gene calls are TRBV10-3 and TRBJ2-3; 12 bases agree with TRBD2. The CDR3 is 18 residues long. The germline gives CDR1 ENHRY, CDR2 SYGVKD. With V trimmed by 11 bases and J by 3 bases, 18 bases remained unmatched. CDR3: CARGGGLAGGPWTDTQYF. CDR3 bases: TGTGCCCGGGGGGGAGGGCTAGCGGGAGGGCCTTGGACAGATACGCAGTATTTT.

This clone has a handful of counts. The chain employs TRBV25-1 and TRBJ1-1, with TRBD1 matching 7 bases. The J segment lost 4 bases and the V segment lost 8 bases, leaving 7 bases of the junction unmatched. CDR3 length: 13 amino acids. In germline, CDR1 is MGHDK, CDR2 SYGVNS. CDR3 protein: CASGTGESTEAFF. As DNA, the CDR3 is TGTGCCAGCGGTACAGGGGAAAGCACTGAAGCTTTCTTT.

The chain joins TRBV5-6 to TRBJ2-6; D is undetermined. The CDR3 runs to 16 residues. V was pared by 3 bases and J by 2 bases, with 12 bases between. CDR1 SGHDT and CDR2 YYEEEE come from the germline V gene. CDR3 sequence reads: CASSWSPSAGANVLTF. CDR3 DNA sequence: TGTGCCAGCAGCTGGAGTCCATCCGCTGGGGCCAACGTCCTGACTTTC.

A word on this clone: This sample also contains other DNA sequences that code for the same CDR3. DNA for the CDR3: TGTGCCAGCAGCGTCGGACCGTACCAAGAGACCCAGTACTTC. Translation gives CASSVGPYQETQYF. This rearrangement joins TRBV9 to TRBJ2-5; unclear D gene. V lost 2 bases to trimming and J lost 0 bases, with 8 bases between them. The germline V gene encodes CDR1 SGDLS and CDR2 YYNGEE. This CDR3 has 14 residues.

The J gene is TRBJ1-2, the V gene TRBV2, with no clear D. Looked up from germline, CDR1 is SNHLY and CDR2 is FYNNEI. Trimming removed 7 bases at V and 8 bases at J, with 17 bases between. CDR3 length: 13 residues. Here the CDR3 reads CASIYSSVQGYTF. CDR3 DNA: TGTGCCAGCATCTACTCCTCTGTCCAGGGCTACACCTTC. The variable domain in full, completed from reference TRBV2 and TRBJ1-2, reads EPEVTQTPSHQVTQMGQEVILRCVPISNHLYFYWYRQILGQKVEFLVSFYNNEISEKSEIFDDQFSVERPDGSNFTLKIRSTKLEDSAMYFCASIYSSVQGYTFGSGTRLTVV.

J is TRBJ2-7 and V is TRBV2; D is unclear. Germline CDR1 SNHLY, CDR2 FYNNEI. CDR3 length: 13 residues. Trimming removed 3 bases from V and 6 bases from J, with 12 bases in between. CDR3 coding DNA: TGTGCCAGCAGTGACAGGTTGGTGGGCGAGCAGTACTTC. It encodes CASSDRLVGEQYF.